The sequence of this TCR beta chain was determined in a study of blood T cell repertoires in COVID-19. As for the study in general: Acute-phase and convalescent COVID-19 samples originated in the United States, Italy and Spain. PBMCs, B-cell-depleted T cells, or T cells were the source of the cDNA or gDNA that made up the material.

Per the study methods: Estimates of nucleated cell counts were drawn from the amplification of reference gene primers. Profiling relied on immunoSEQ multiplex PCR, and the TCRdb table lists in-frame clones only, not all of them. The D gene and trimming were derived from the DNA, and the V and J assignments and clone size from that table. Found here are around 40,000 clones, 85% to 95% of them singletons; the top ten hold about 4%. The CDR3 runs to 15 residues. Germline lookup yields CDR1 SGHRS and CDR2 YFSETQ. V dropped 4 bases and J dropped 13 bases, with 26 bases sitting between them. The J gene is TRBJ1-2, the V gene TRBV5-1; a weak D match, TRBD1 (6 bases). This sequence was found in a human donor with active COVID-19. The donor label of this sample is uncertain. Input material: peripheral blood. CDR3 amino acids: CASSPLTARQDLSTF. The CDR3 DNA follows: TGCGCCAGCAGCCCACTTACCGCGAGACAGGACTTGAGCACCTTC.